One sample yielded the 21 T cell receptor beta chains listed below, sequenced in a study of early T cells in non-severe SARS-CoV-2 infection. TCRdb reanalysed the 5' RACE reads using MiXCR and keeps one entry per CDR3 protein. The profile shows about 84,000 distinct CDR3 sequences, 12% of them singletons. Sequencing was performed on whole blood. Receptors originate from an adult who was a healthcare worker with PCR-confirmed SARS-CoV-2 infection or an uninfected control (not recorded which).

This clonotype was recorded at least ten times. The J gene is TRBJ2-1, the V gene TRBV7-8; D uncertain. CDR1 is SGHVS, CDR2 FQNEAQ, per germline. The CDR3 covers 16 residues. The germline V and J ends were trimmed by 2 bases and 0 bases, with 11 bases remaining between them. CDR3 region: CASSLQSHSSYNEQFF. CDR3 DNA: TGTGCCAGCAGCTTACAGTCTCATAGCTCCTACAATGAGCAGTTCTTC.

The table lists this clonotype with many counts. V is TRBV18 and J is TRBJ2-1; 7 positions agree with TRBD1. The CDR3 consists of 15 residues. J was trimmed by 0 bases and V by 5 bases; bases with no gene match: 4. Per the germline V gene, CDR1 is KGHSH and CDR2 is LQKENI. The CDR3 DNA sequence: TGTGCCAGCTCAGAGGGACAGACCTCCTACAATGAGCAGTTCTTC. It encodes CASSEGQTSYNEQFF.

The gene calls are TRBV10-3 and TRBJ2-3, with D hard to call. V was pared by 11 bases and J by 2 bases, with 14 bases between. This CDR3 is 13 amino acids long. Germline CDR1 and CDR2: ENHRY and SYGVKD. CDR3: CAVKMTFTDTQYF. In DNA form, the CDR3 reads TGTGCCGTAAAAATGACCTTCACAGATACGCAGTATTTT.

There are many counts of this clonotype. CDR3 in DNA: TGTGCCAGTACTTCCTTGGACAAGCATACGCAGTATTTT. Its protein is CASTSLDKHTQYF. The chain couples TRBV19 to TRBJ2-3, with a weak D call TRBD1 (5 bases). The V gene lost 7 bases and the J gene lost 7 bases, with 15 bases spanning the gap. The CDR3 has 13 residues. CDR1 is LNHDA and CDR2 is SQIVND in the germline V gene (reference sequence).

This clonotype was counted only a few times. The chain has TRBV20-1 and TRBJ2-3; 7 positions agree with TRBD2. This CDR3 is 13 amino acids long. V was pared by 6 bases and J by 6 bases, with 9 bases of the junction left unmatched. Germline CDR1 reads DFQATT; CDR2 reads SNEGSKA (reference sequence). The CDR3 nucleotides are TGCAGTGCAAGCTACGGGGGGTCGGATACGCAGTATTTT. Amino acids: CSASYGGSDTQYF.

This clonotype came up many times. The chain recombines TRBV27 with TRBJ2-3, with 12 positions matching TRBD1. This CDR3 is 15 amino acids long. Unmatched junction bases numbered 4, after V lost 2 bases and J lost 7 bases. CDR1 is MNHEY, CDR2 SMNVEV, per germline (reference sequence). CDR3 amino acids: CASSLPGQGAHTQYF. The CDR3 nucleotides are TGTGCCAGCAGTTTACCGGGACAGGGGGCACATACGCAGTATTTT.

This clonotype was counted only a few times. The V and J genes are TRBV11-2 and TRBJ2-1; 8 bases agree with TRBD1. This CDR3 region has 16 residues. The junction had 4 bases not matched to a gene; V was cut back by 1 base and J by 2 bases. The germline CDR1 and CDR2 sequences are SGHAT and FQNNGV. CDR3 nucleotides: TGTGCCAGCAGCTTAGGCCGCAGGGGGCCCTACAATGAGCAGTTCTTC. Translating gives CASSLGRRGPYNEQFF.

The rearrangement links TRBV7-8 to TRBJ2-2, with a tentative D call TRBD1 (6 bases). V was clipped by 8 bases and J by 4 bases, with 26 bases between them. The germline V gene has CDR1 SGHVS and CDR2 FQNEAQ. CDR3 length: 18 amino acids. The CDR3 nucleotides read TGTGCCAGCGGCGCGGACCCAGGGGCAGCAATATTCACCGGGGAGCTGTTTTTT. Protein product: CASGADPGAAIFTGELFF.

This clonotype was recorded at least ten times. The chain links TRBV10-3 to TRBJ2-3; 9 bases line up with TRBD1. Unmatched junction bases numbered 8, after V lost 5 bases and J lost 5 bases. Germline lookup yields CDR1 ENHRY and CDR2 SYGVKD. This CDR3 region has 15 residues. The CDR3 nucleotides are TGTGCCATCAGTCCCGGACAGGGGATAGGAGATACGCAGTATTTT. It translates to CAISPGQGIGDTQYF.

This chain links TRBV9 with TRBJ2-2; no clear D. CDR1 and CDR2 (germline): SGDLS, YYNGEE. V lost 0 bases and J 0 bases, leaving 3 bases between the germline ends. There are 14 residues in the CDR3. CDR3 DNA: TGTGCCAGCAGCGTAGTCCCGAACACCGGGGAGCTGTTTTTT. It codes for CASSVVPNTGELFF.

This chain links TRBV6-5 with TRBJ1-1; D is possibly TRBD1 (5 bases). V lost 4 bases and J lost 0, with 6 bases in between. CDR1 and CDR2 (germline): MNHEY, SVGAGI. This CDR3 region has 13 residues. In nucleotides, the CDR3 is TGTGCCAGCAGTTCCAGGGTGAACACTGAAGCTTTCTTT. Translation: CASSSRVNTEAFF.

The chain combines TRBV29-1 with TRBJ2-6; D uncertain. Trimming shortened V by 1 base and J by 6 bases, and 13 bases separated the two germline ends. The CDR3 contains 15 residues. CDR1 and CDR2 (germline): SQVTM, ANQGSEA. CDR3 DNA sequence: TGCAGCGTTGAAGCGGAGCCTCGCGTGGCCAACGTCCTGACTTTC. Translation: CSVEAEPRVANVLTF.

There are many counts of this clonotype. The V call is TRBV7-6, the J call TRBJ2-3; 9 positions agree with TRBD2. Unmatched junction bases numbered 7, after V lost 5 bases and J lost 4 bases. The CDR3 spans 15 residues. The germline V gene has CDR1 SGHVS and CDR2 FNYEAQ. CDR3 loop: CASSRSGGRPDTQYF. The CDR3 DNA reads TGTGCCAGCAGCCGGAGCGGGGGGCGCCCAGATACGCAGTATTTT.

In this sample, this clonotype turned up a few times. V and J are TRBV28 and TRBJ1-4; 9 nucleotides align to TRBD1. CDR3 length: 13 residues. The J segment lost 7 bases and the V segment lost 6 bases, leaving 3 bases of the junction unmatched. Germline V lookup: CDR1 MDHEN, CDR2 SYDVKM. CDR3 coding DNA: TGTGCCAGCAGCCGGGACAGGGCTGAAAAACTGTTTTTT. This gives the protein CASSRDRAEKLFF.

This clonotype was picked up many times. The rearrangement links TRBV11-2 to TRBJ1-2; D gene unclear. The CDR3 loop spans 16 amino acids. Germline CDR1 reads SGHAT; CDR2 reads FQNNGV. The germline V and J ends were trimmed by 5 bases and 3 bases, with 19 bases remaining between them. The CDR3, as DNA: TGTGCCAGCAGCCCCCGTACTCTGGCGGAAGACTATGGCTACACCTTC. This encodes CASSPRTLAEDYGYTF. Full variable domain (rest looked up from reference TRBV11-2 and TRBJ1-2): EAGVAQSPRYKIIEKRQSVAFWCNPISGHATLYWYQQILGQGPKLLIQFQNNGVVDDSQLPKDRFSAERLKGVDSTLKIQPAKLEDSAVYLCASSPRTLAEDYGYTFGSGTRLTVV.

This chain connects TRBV6-1 to TRBJ1-1; D not resolved. Deletions cut 5 bases from V and 0 bases from J, with 10 bases between. Germline V gene lookup returns CDR1 MNHNS and CDR2 SASEGT. This CDR3 is built from 14 residues. CDR3: CASSLEAMNTEAFF. The CDR3 DNA follows: TGTGCCAGCAGTCTTGAGGCCATGAACACTGAAGCTTTCTTT.

This chain connects TRBV12-3 or TRBV12-4 to TRBJ1-1; D ambiguous. The CDR3 runs 11 residues. The V end was cut by 6 bases, the J end by 6 bases, with 8 bases between. The CDR3 sequence is CASRKVPEAFF. Written as DNA, the CDR3 is TGTGCCAGCAGGAAGGTCCCTGAAGCTTTCTTT.

The chain combines TRBV12-3 or TRBV12-4 with TRBJ2-7; 7 bases are a match to TRBD1. CDR3 size: 14 residues. The junction had 5 bases not matched to a gene; V was cut back by 6 bases and J by 0 bases. CDR3: CASSSGTDSYEQYF. The DNA of the CDR3 is TGTGCCAGCAGCTCAGGGACAGACTCCTACGAGCAGTACTTC.

This clonotype was seen a handful of times. This rearrangement joins TRBV28 to TRBJ2-4; no clear D. The V and J ends lost 5 bases and 4 bases respectively, with 15 bases between them. Looked up from germline, CDR1 is MDHEN and CDR2 is SYDVKM. The CDR3 has 15 amino acids. The CDR3 sequence is CASSPPGFPKNIQYF. The CDR3 DNA is TGTGCCAGCAGTCCGCCCGGGTTCCCTAAAAACATTCAGTACTTC.

This clonotype was recorded many times. The chain carries TRBV28 and TRBJ1-2; D gene uncertain. There are 11 residues in the CDR3. Looked up from germline, CDR1 is MDHEN and CDR2 is SYDVKM. Trimming took off 5 bases at V and 7 bases at J, with 8 bases between the two ends. The CDR3 DNA follows: TGTGCCAGCAGTGTAACCCGTGGCTACACCTTC. This sequence encodes CASSVTRGYTF.

Many counts were recorded for this clonotype. The rearrangement links TRBV11-2 to TRBJ2-1; a possible D gene is TRBD2 (6 bases). The CDR3 length is 15 residues. Trimming stripped 4 bases from V and 4 bases from J, with 14 bases between. The V gene's germline CDR1 is SGHAT and CDR2 FQNNGV. The CDR3 here is CASSSGASRYNEQFF. In DNA, the CDR3 is TGTGCCAGCAGCTCGGGAGCGTCTCGGTACAATGAGCAGTTCTTC.